This is a list of T cell receptor beta chains from one sample in a study of siplizumab effects on memory and regulatory T cells. Method: immunoSEQ multiplex PCR; TCRdb's copy keeps in-frame clones and lacks some. The sample records about 100,000 clones, just under 95% being singletons. Material: non-Treg CD4+ T cells sorted from blood. These receptor sequences come from a human donor in good health. CDR3s include the opening cysteine and the closing phenylalanine or tryptophan. The D gene is left open where the match is weak. Size tells how often a clone was seen (once, few, many) or the class of an expanded clone, and some rows leave it out.

>TRBD1|TRBV11-3|.|15|TRBJ2-7
CASSPGQDFSYEQYF
TGTGCCAGCAGCCCGGGACAGGACTTTTCCTACGAGCAGTACTTC
>.|TRBV21-1|.|13|TRBJ2-1
CASSNISYNEQFF
TGTGCCAGCAGCAATATCTCCTACAATGAGCAGTTCTTC
>TRBD2|TRBV10-3|.|15|TRBJ2-3
CAISRTSGTSDTQYF
TGTGCCATCAGTCGGACTAGCGGGACCTCAGATACGCAGTATTTT
>.|TRBV19|.|15|TRBJ2-5
CASNHRAGSQETQYF
TGTGCCAGTAACCACAGGGCCGGTTCCCAAGAGACCCAGTACTTC
>.|TRBV10-3|.|13|TRBJ1-1
CATRRDMNTEAFF
TGTGCCACCCGGCGAGATATGAACACTGAAGCTTTCTTT
>.|TRBV30|.|15|TRBJ1-2
CAWNRYRRGASGYTF
TGTGCCTGGAATCGGTATCGGCGGGGGGCGAGTGGCTACACCTTC
>.|TRBV21-1|.|19|TRBJ2-1
CASSKEIPGRSKNYNEQFF
TGTGCCAGCAGCAAAGAAATTCCGGGACGGAGTAAGAACTACAATGAGCAGTTCTTC
>TRBD1|TRBV18|.|17|TRBJ1-5
CASTSGQSANGNQPQHF
TGTGCCAGCACCTCGGGACAGAGTGCTAATGGCAATCAGCCCCAGCATTTT
>.|TRBV4-1|.|18|TRBJ1-1
CASSQGPGRRGQDTEAFF
TGCGCCAGCAGCCAAGGACCGGGTCGCCGTGGGCAAGACACTGAAGCTTTCTTT
>TRBD2|TRBV10-1|.|16|TRBJ2-7
CASSLSRLAGENEQYF
TGCGCCAGCAGTCTTTCCCGACTAGCGGGAGAGAATGAGCAGTACTTC
>.|TRBV7-8|.|13|TRBJ1-2
CASSLGVDYGYTF
TGTGCCAGCAGCTTAGGGGTGGACTATGGCTACACCTTC
>TRBD1|TRBV5-1|.|13|TRBJ2-7
CASSQGAFYEQYF
TGCGCCAGCAGTCAGGGGGCCTTCTACGAGCAGTACTTC
>.|TRBV29-1|once|13|TRBJ1-2
CSVDRTGTMGYTF
TGCAGCGTTGACCGAACAGGGACGATGGGCTACACCTTC
>.|TRBV11-2|.|14|TRBJ1-1
CASSPRRGGTEAFF
TGTGCCAGCAGCCCCCGAAGGGGCGGCACTGAAGCTTTCTTT
>.|TRBV20-1|.|11|TRBJ2-7
CSASIPSGQYF
TGCAGTGCTAGCATACCCTCGGGGCAGTACTTC
>.|TRBV6-5|.|14|TRBJ1-5
CASSYKTGYQPQHF
TGTGCCAGCAGTTACAAGACAGGTTATCAGCCCCAGCATTTT
>.|TRBV5-1|.|14|TRBJ2-3
CASSFKGVSDTQYF
TGCGCCAGCAGCTTTAAAGGGGTGTCAGATACGCAGTATTTT
>.|TRBV11-2|.|14|TRBJ2-2
CASSLALLTGELFF
TGTGCCAGCAGCTTAGCCCTATTGACCGGGGAGCTGTTTTTT
>.|TRBV19|.|15|TRBJ1-1
CASSMGLGMNTEAFF
TGTGCCAGTAGTATGGGGTTGGGGATGAACACTGAAGCTTTCTTT
>.|TRBV28|.|12|TRBJ1-2
CASSSTGYGYTF
TGTGCCAGCAGTTCAACAGGGTATGGCTACACCTTC
>.|TRBV5-6|once|15|TRBJ1-1
CASSPQAGLNTEAFF
TGTGCCAGCAGCCCTCAAGCAGGGCTGAACACTGAAGCTTTCTTT
>.|TRBV25-1|.|13|TRBJ1-1
CASSEWNSFEAFF
TGTGCCAGCAGTGAATGGAACAGCTTTGAAGCTTTCTTT
>.|TRBV18|.|15|TRBJ1-4
CASSPLATGSEKLFF
TGTGCCAGCTCACCACTGGCGACGGGGAGCGAAAAACTGTTTTTT
>TRBD1|TRBV11-2|.|16|TRBJ2-1
CASSLAPTTGYNEQFF
TGTGCCAGCAGCTTAGCCCCTACGACAGGGTACAATGAGCAGTTCTTC
>.|TRBV7-9|.|13|TRBJ2-2
CASSLALTGELFF
TGTGCCAGCAGCTTAGCTCTAACCGGGGAGCTGTTTTTT
>.|TRBV18|.|13|TRBJ2-7
CASSPPQGYEQYF
TGTGCCAGCTCACCACCGCAGGGCTACGAGCAGTACTTC
>.|TRBV7-9|.|14|TRBJ1-4
CASRPTGINEKLFF
TGTGCCAGCAGGCCCACAGGGATCAATGAAAAACTGTTTTTT
>TRBD2|TRBV11-2|.|17|TRBJ2-5
CASSPTRLAGYQETQYF
TGTGCCAGCAGCCCAACCAGACTAGCAGGATACCAAGAGACCCAGTACTTC
>TRBD1|TRBV25-1|.|13|TRBJ2-7
CASGGQPKYEQYF
TGTGCCAGCGGGGGACAGCCGAAATACGAGCAGTACTTC
>TRBD2|TRBV30|.|13|TRBJ2-3
CAWRTAGTDTQYF
TGTGCCTGGAGGACAGCGGGAACGGATACGCAGTATTTT
>.|TRBV25-1|.|15|TRBJ2-5
CASSEYGTGKETQYF
TGTGCCAGCAGTGAATATGGCACAGGGAAAGAGACCCAGTACTTC
>TRBD1|TRBV6-5|.|14|TRBJ2-7
CASRKTGDSYEQYF
TGTGCCAGCAGAAAAACAGGGGATTCCTACGAGCAGTACTTC
>.|TRBV27|.|16|TRBJ2-7
CASSRKHAGNLYEQYF
TGTGCCAGCAGTCGAAAACATGCAGGGAATTTATACGAGCAGTACTTC
>.|TRBV16|.|14|TRBJ2-1
CASSQRDGRGEQFF
TGTGCCAGCAGCCAAAGAGACGGTCGCGGGGAGCAGTTCTTC
>.|TRBV27|.|13|TRBJ2-5
CASSHPEQETQYF
TGTGCCAGCAGTCACCCAGAACAAGAGACCCAGTACTTC
>.|TRBV7-2|.|13|TRBJ2-1
CASMWTNYNEQFF
TGTGCCAGCATGTGGACGAACTACAATGAGCAGTTCTTC
>.|TRBV18|.|15|TRBJ2-1
CASSLRTRSYNEQFF
TGTGCCAGCTCTCTTCGGACGAGATCCTACAATGAGCAGTTCTTC
>.|TRBV2|.|13|TRBJ1-2
CASGPGLRSGYTF
TGTGCCAGCGGGCCAGGGCTGCGAAGTGGCTACACCTTC
>.|TRBV9|.|15|TRBJ2-3
CASSVTGWATDTQYF
TGTGCCAGCAGCGTAACCGGATGGGCCACAGATACGCAGTATTTT
>.|TRBV28|.|16|TRBJ1-6
CASRKRGGLYNSPLHF
TGTGCCAGCAGGAAGCGGGGTGGCCTTTATAATTCACCCCTCCACTTT
>.|TRBV18|.|12|TRBJ1-1
CASSLDRTEAFF
TGTGCCAGCTCACTCGACAGAACTGAAGCTTTCTTT
>TRBD1|TRBV5-1|.|14|TRBJ2-2
CASSGQGVGGELFF
TGCGCCAGCAGTGGACAGGGTGTTGGCGGGGAGCTGTTTTTT
>.|TRBV7-2|.|15|TRBJ2-7
CASSRETGSSYEQYF
TGTGCCAGCAGCCGGGAGACAGGATCCTCCTACGAGCAGTACTTC
>.|TRBV5-1|.|15|TRBJ2-6
CASSLTASGANVLTF
TGCGCCAGCAGCCTTACGGCCTCTGGGGCCAACGTCCTGACTTTC
>.|TRBV6-1|.|13|TRBJ2-2
CASSGGDTGELFF
TGTGCCAGCAGTGGGGGCGACACCGGGGAGCTGTTTTTT
>.|TRBV6-5|.|14|TRBJ2-5
CASSRGEGPGTQYF
TGTGCCAGCAGTAGGGGTGAGGGGCCAGGGACCCAGTACTTC
>TRBD2|TRBV5-1|.|18|TRBJ2-2
CASSLAEAGGPGTGELFF
TGCGCCAGCAGCTTGGCAGAGGCGGGAGGGCCGGGGACCGGGGAGCTGTTTTTT
>.|TRBV11-3|.|15|TRBJ2-6
CASSDKSSGANVLTF
TGTGCCAGCAGCGACAAGAGCTCTGGGGCCAACGTCCTGACTTTC
>TRBD2|TRBV19|.|18|TRBJ2-1
CASSISAGGRSSYNEQFF
TGTGCCAGTAGTATAAGTGCCGGCGGGAGGAGCTCCTACAATGAGCAGTTCTTC
>.|TRBV2|.|15|TRBJ1-1
CASSLELGVGTEAFF
TGTGCCAGCAGTCTCGAGTTAGGCGTAGGCACTGAAGCTTTCTTT
>.|TRBV2|.|14|TRBJ1-1
CASSVASGAVEAFF
TGTGCCAGCAGTGTCGCCTCGGGAGCTGTTGAAGCTTTCTTT
>TRBD1|TRBV18|.|14|TRBJ2-1
CASSPDRVGNEQFF
TGTGCCAGCTCACCGGACAGGGTCGGCAATGAGCAGTTCTTC
>TRBD1|TRBV7-9|.|14|TRBJ1-2
CASSIGTVNYGYTF
TGTGCCAGCAGCATTGGGACAGTTAACTATGGCTACACCTTC
>TRBD2|TRBV2|.|14|TRBJ2-1
CASRGTSGRSKQFF
TGTGCCAGCAGAGGGACTAGCGGGAGGAGTAAGCAGTTCTTC
>.|TRBV19|.|14|TRBJ2-1
CASSIWETYNEQFF
TGTGCCAGTAGTATTTGGGAAACCTACAATGAGCAGTTCTTC
>.|TRBV30|.|17|TRBJ1-6
CAWTRLGQKGYNSPLHF
TGTGCCTGGACCAGACTGGGACAAAAAGGGTATAATTCACCCCTCCACTTT
>TRBD2|TRBV9|.|15|TRBJ2-1
CASSVDGTSGDEQFF
TGTGCCAGCAGCGTAGACGGGACTAGCGGCGATGAGCAGTTCTTC